The 23 T cell receptor beta chains given below trace back to one sample, sequenced in a study of T-cell memory formation after mild COVID-19. TCRdb reprocessed the 5' RACE reads via MiXCR and lists one record per CDR3 protein. This table holds about 430,000 distinct CDR3 sequences, 20% to 30% found once. Sequencing was performed on PBMCs or a T cell subset sorted from them (not recorded which). The source of these receptors is an adult woman who had mild COVID-19 (a few samples of this study predate the infection). Cell type and time point are not known.

The J gene is TRBJ1-1, the V gene TRBV2, with D unresolved. V was shortened by 8 bases and J by 5 bases, with 18 bases between the two germline ends. Germline CDR1 reads SNHLY; CDR2 reads FYNNEI. CDR3 length equals 14 residues. Written as DNA, the CDR3 is TGTGCCAGCTCGAATAAACATCGGGGAACTGAAGCTTTCTTT. Protein: CASSNKHRGTEAFF.

The rearrangement links TRBV5-1 to TRBJ2-1; D is possibly TRBD2 (5 bases). V lost 5 bases to trimming and J lost 0 bases, with 30 bases between them. Germline V CDR1 and CDR2: SGHRS, YFSETQ. The CDR3 has 21 amino acids. The CDR3 DNA follows: TGCGCCAGCAGTCCGAGGATGGAGGCTTACCATAGGGCTAGCTCCTACAATGAGCAGTTCTTC. This encodes CASSPRMEAYHRASSYNEQFF.

CDR3 DNA: TGCGCCAGCAGCTTGGGGCACAACGCGGTCGAGCAGTACTTC. Its translation is CASSLGHNAVEQYF. This chain uses TRBV5-1 with TRBJ2-7; unclear D gene. The CDR3 runs to 14 residues. CDR1 is SGHRS, CDR2 YFSETQ, per germline. V lost 0 bases to trimming and J lost 6 bases, with 13 bases between them.

This clonotype was recorded at least ten times. The J gene is TRBJ2-1, the V gene TRBV7-9; 9 nucleotides line up with TRBD2. With V trimmed by 9 bases and J by 6 bases, 12 bases remained unmatched. Germline CDR1 SEHNR, CDR2 FQNEAQ (reference sequence). This CDR3 has 15 amino acids. DNA for the CDR3: TGTGCCAGTCTCTCGCCGGGACTAGCTTCCAATGAGCAGTTCTTC. This codes for CASLSPGLASNEQFF.

The chain combines TRBV6-5 with TRBJ2-7; possibly TRBD1 or TRBD2 for D (5 bases each). The CDR3 loop spans 16 amino acids. Per the germline V gene, CDR1 is MNHEY and CDR2 is SVGAGI. The germline V and J ends were trimmed by 0 bases and 3 bases, with 15 bases remaining between them. DNA for the CDR3: TGTGCCAGCAGTTACTCGACCGGGGACGGGTACTACGAGCAGTACTTC. Translating it yields CASSYSTGDGYYEQYF.

In its sample, this clonotype was seen a few times. CDR3 bases: TGTGCCAGCAGCCTAAACGCAGGGACCACTGAAGCTTTCTTT. Encoded protein: CASSLNAGTTEAFF. V usage is TRBV7-3 and J usage is TRBJ1-1, with D possibly matching TRBD1 (5 bases). CDR3 length: 14 residues. Trimming took off 5 bases at V and 4 bases at J, with 14 bases between the two ends. Germline-derived CDR1 and CDR2 are SGHTA and FQGTGA.

The V call is TRBV5-1, the J call TRBJ2-6; D not resolved. CDR1 and CDR2 (germline): SGHRS, YFSETQ. With 0 bases removed from V and 0 bases from J, the gap between germline ends came to 10 bases. This CDR3 is built from 17 residues. CDR3 bases: TGCGCCAGCAGCTTGGGGCAGCTCCTCTCTGGGGCCAACGTCCTGACTTTC. This sequence encodes CASSLGQLLSGANVLTF.

The chain links TRBV10-3 to TRBJ2-2; tentatively, D is TRBD1 or TRBD2 (5 bases each). The CDR3 totals 16 residues. Germline CDR1 reads ENHRY; CDR2 reads SYGVKD. V was pared by 4 bases and J by 1 base, with 13 bases between. Here the CDR3 reads CAISGTGTGNTGELFF. The CDR3 DNA is TGTGCCATCAGTGGAACCGGGACGGGGAACACCGGGGAGCTGTTTTTT.

For the CDR3, the DNA is TGTGCCAGCAGTTCATTAGCGGGAGTATCCGGGGAGCAGTACTTC. Amino acid sequence: CASSSLAGVSGEQYF. V and J are TRBV6-5 and TRBJ2-7, with 9 positions matching TRBD2. Germline V gives CDR1 MNHEY, CDR2 SVGAGI. The J segment lost 7 bases and the V segment lost 4 bases, leaving 11 bases of the junction unmatched. There are 15 residues in the CDR3.

This clonotype has a handful of counts. V gene TRBV24-1 combines with J gene TRBJ2-1; D gene uncertain. CDR1 is KGHDR, CDR2 SFDVKD, per germline. Trimming pared 1 base from V and 8 bases from J, leaving 5 bases between. The CDR3 covers 12 residues. Here the CDR3 DNA reads TGTGCCACCAGTGATTTTTGGGATGAGCAGTTCTTC. Translation: CATSDFWDEQFF.

The rearrangement links TRBV12-3 or TRBV12-4 to TRBJ1-5; D gene uncertain. V lost 4 bases and J 5 bases, leaving 3 bases between the germline ends. This CDR3 comprises 11 residues. As DNA, the CDR3 is TGTGCCAGCAGTTCTCATCAGCCCCAGCATTTT. Translation gives CASSSHQPQHF.

This chain links TRBV7-2 with TRBJ2-5, with 8 bases that match TRBD1. Germline trimming cut 3 bases from V and 5 bases from J; bases unmatched to any gene: 11. This CDR3 comprises 16 residues. CDR1 SGHTA and CDR2 FQGNSA come from the germline V gene. The CDR3 sequence: CASSFELGQGAETQYF. The CDR3 coding sequence is TGTGCCAGCAGCTTTGAACTTGGACAGGGCGCGGAGACCCAGTACTTC.

The table lists this clonotype with a few counts. V usage is TRBV6-5 and J usage is TRBJ2-1, with 14 bases identical to TRBD2. CDR3 length: 13 residues. Unmatched junction bases numbered 11, after V lost 10 bases and J lost 15 bases. The germline gives CDR1 MNHEY, CDR2 SVGAGI. The CDR3 sequence is CATTGLAGEGTFF. The CDR3 DNA reads TGTGCCACTACGGGACTAGCGGGAGAGGGCACGTTCTTC.

The rearrangement uses TRBV4-1 and TRBJ1-1; 7 nucleotides line up with TRBD1. This CDR3 spans 14 amino acids. J was trimmed by 6 bases and V by 1 base; bases with no gene match: 5. CDR1 is MGHRA and CDR2 is YSYEKL in the germline V gene. CDR3 protein: CASSQVTGSPEAFF. The CDR3 coding sequence is TGCGCCAGCAGCCAAGTGACAGGGAGTCCTGAAGCTTTCTTT.

This chain connects TRBV7-9 to TRBJ2-7; D unresolved. V dropped 1 base and J dropped 6 bases, with 10 bases sitting between them. Germline CDR1 is SEHNR and CDR2 is FQNEAQ (reference sequence). CDR3 size: 13 residues. The CDR3 sequence: CASSLDGLGEQYF. The CDR3 DNA follows: TGTGCCAGCAGCTTAGATGGGCTGGGCGAGCAGTACTTC.

The genes are TRBV3-1 and TRBJ1-1; TRBD1 aligns across 7 bases. Germline assignment: CDR1 LGHDT and CDR2 YNNKEL (reference sequence). The CDR3 length is 15 residues. V was pared by 4 bases and J by 5 bases, with 10 bases of the junction left unmatched. The DNA for the CDR3 is TGTGCCAGCAGCCCGCTGAGGGGGCTCGGGACTGAAGCTTTCTTT. Translated, it gives CASSPLRGLGTEAFF.

This rearrangement joins TRBV6-5 to TRBJ2-7; weak D call: TRBD1 (6 bases). V gave up 8 bases and J gave up 4 bases, with 24 bases separating them. The germline V gene has CDR1 MNHEY and CDR2 SVGAGI. CDR3 length equals 16 residues. Here the CDR3 reads CASPDPGQHEGYEQYF. The CDR3, as DNA: TGTGCCAGCCCTGATCCCGGACAGCATGAAGGATACGAGCAGTACTTC.

V gene TRBV4-1 combines with J gene TRBJ2-5, with D unresolved. Trimming took off 4 bases at V and 1 base at J, with 13 bases between the two ends. CDR1 is MGHRA, CDR2 YSYEKL, per germline. CDR3 size: 15 residues. In nucleotides, the CDR3 is TGCGCCAGCAGCCGCCGATGGGTAAGCCAAGAGACCCAGTACTTC. Translated, it gives CASSRRWVSQETQYF.

There are a few counts of this clonotype. This sequence joins TRBV7-6 and TRBJ2-7; 10 nucleotides agree with TRBD2. J lost 4 bases, V lost 1 base, and 7 bases had no gene match. Germline values: CDR1 SGHVS, CDR2 FNYEAQ. The CDR3 sequence is 16 residues long. The DNA for the CDR3 is TGTGCCAGCAGCTTAGGCCCTAGCGGGAGTTGGTACGAGCAGTACTTC. It specifies CASSLGPSGSWYEQYF.

The chain has TRBV3-1 and TRBJ2-3; D not certain. The germline gives CDR1 LGHDT, CDR2 YNNKEL (reference sequence). There are 17 residues in the CDR3. V lost 1 base and J lost 2, with 16 bases in between. The CDR3 reads CASSQGFSTSSTDTQYF. DNA for the CDR3: TGTGCCAGCAGCCAAGGTTTTTCCACTTCCTCCACAGATACGCAGTATTTT.

This chain links TRBV5-1 with TRBJ2-3, with 10 nucleotides matching TRBD1. The CDR3 has 16 residues. The V segment lost 4 bases and the J segment 1 base; nucleotides outside the gene matches: 6. The V gene's germline CDR1 is SGHRS and CDR2 YFSETQ. CDR3 coding DNA: TGCGCCAGCAGCGTCGACAGGGGGCGAGGCACAGATACGCAGTATTTT. Amino acid sequence: CASSVDRGRGTDTQYF. Combining the CDR3 with reference TRBV5-1 and TRBJ2-3 gives the whole variable domain KAGVTQTPRYLIKTRGQQVTLSCSPISGHRSVSWYQQTPGQGLQFLFEYFSETQRNKGNFPGRFSGRQFSNSRSEMNVSTLELGDSALYLCASSVDRGRGTDTQYFGPGTRLTVL.

V usage is TRBV7-2 and J usage is TRBJ2-3; no clear D. CDR1 is SGHTA, CDR2 FQGNSA, per germline. V lost 1 base to trimming and J lost 6 bases, with 11 bases between them. The length of the CDR3 is 14 residues. The CDR3 region is CASSLEARADTQYF. The DNA of the CDR3 is TGTGCCAGCAGCTTAGAGGCTAGGGCGGATACGCAGTATTTT.

The chain employs TRBV20-1 and TRBJ2-3; a weak D match, TRBD2 (6 bases). The CDR3 contains 17 residues. Trimming took 3 bases from V and 1 from J, leaving 20 bases between them. Germline-derived CDR1 and CDR2 are DFQATT and SNEGSKA (reference sequence). The CDR3: CSARGELGTGGTDTQYF. DNA for the CDR3: TGCAGTGCTAGGGGCGAGTTGGGGACGGGAGGCACAGATACGCAGTATTTT.